Each of the 4 T cell receptor beta chains below was sequenced from the same sample in a study of cytomegalovirus exposure and HLA in healthy donors. The PCR employed 60 Vbeta primers together with 13 Jbeta primers. The data were produced by immunoSEQ multiplex PCR, yet TCRdb's version contains in-frame clones alone and is incomplete. Of roughly 200,000 clones detected, roughly 80% appear once; the ten largest clones hold roughly 5%. Sequencing was done on a sample of PBMCs. The receptors were gathered from a man aged 35 to 55 in good health and CMV-seronegative.

CDR3 sequence reads: CASSSNRFRYF. CDR3 coding DNA: TGTGCCAGCAGCTCAAACAGGTTTCGGTACTTC. The V and J genes are TRBV7-8 and TRBJ2-7; tentative D call: TRBD1 (5 bases). The germline V and J ends were trimmed by 4 bases and 12 bases, with 13 bases remaining between them. Germline V gene sequence: CDR1 SGHVS, CDR2 FQNEAQ. The CDR3 length is 11 residues.

CDR3: CASSFQNEQYF. CDR3 coding DNA: TGTGCCAGCAGCTTCCAGAACGAGCAGTACTTC. The V call is TRBV7-9, the J call TRBJ2-7; D gene uncertain. Trimming cost V 3 bases and J 5 bases, with 5 bases left between them. Germline V gene lookup returns CDR1 SEHNR and CDR2 FQNEAQ (reference sequence). This CDR3 region has 11 residues.

The chain is built from TRBV7-3 and TRBJ2-2; tentative D call: TRBD2 (5 bases). Deletions cut 6 bases from V and 4 bases from J, with 24 bases between. The CDR3 length is 18 residues. In germline, CDR1 is SGHTA, CDR2 FQGTGA. This CDR3 is CASSRPLAWSIITGELFF. CDR3 in DNA: TGTGCCAGCAGTCGCCCCCTAGCTTGGAGCATTATCACCGGGGAGCTGTTTTTT.

The chain recombines TRBV4-1 with TRBJ2-3, with D possibly matching TRBD1 (6 bases). Germline-derived CDR1 and CDR2 are MGHRA and YSYEKL. V was shortened by 1 base and J by 0 bases, with 14 bases between the two germline ends. The length of the CDR3 is 17 residues. The CDR3 reads CASSQGLRTVSTDTQYF. The CDR3 DNA sequence: TGCGCCAGCAGCCAAGGCCTGCGGACAGTTAGCACAGATACGCAGTATTTT.